This TCR beta chain is drawn from a study of blood T cell repertoires in COVID-19. Study context: Both acute and convalescent COVID-19 samples were obtained from the United States, Italy and Spain. Nucleic acid was either cDNA or gDNA, and it came from T cells, B-cell-depleted T cells, or PBMCs.

Germline assignment: CDR1 MNHEY and CDR2 SVGAGI. The germline V and J ends were trimmed by 6 bases and 4 bases, with 10 bases remaining between them. The CDR3 spans 13 residues. TCRdb's table, derived via immunoSEQ multiplex PCR, lists solely in-frame clones and lacks some. Of about 220,000 clones detected, 82% appear once; the ten largest clones hold 3% to 4%. Enrollees, roughly 18 to 89 years old, lived in approximately 24 US areas. Among Cohort 3 donors, those recovered had two negative PCRs, clearance, or symptom resolution. This sequence originates from a woman aged 60-75 years who had recovered from COVID-19. Sequencing used PBMCs or T cells enriched from blood (not recorded which). The chain employs TRBV6-5 and TRBJ2-1, with D perhaps matching TRBD2 (6 bases). CDR3 DNA sequence: TGTGCCAGCAGCGCGGACTATTACAATGAGCAGTTCTTC. It encodes CASSADYYNEQFF.